The 28 T cell receptor beta chains below come from one sample, sequenced in a study of blood T cell repertoires in COVID-19. The data were produced by immunoSEQ multiplex PCR, yet TCRdb's version contains in-frame clones alone and is incomplete. The top ten clones hold 4% to 5% of a sample with over 100,000 clones, approximately 83% of them seen once. The sequenced sample consisted of peripheral blood. The receptor set was obtained from a woman in her 70s with acute or convalescent COVID-19.

This CDR3 reads CASSLRDRVPYEQYF. For the CDR3, the DNA is TGTGCCAGCAGCTTAAGGGACAGGGTCCCCTACGAGCAGTACTTC. This chain uses TRBV11-3 with TRBJ2-7, with 9 bases aligning to TRBD1. Germline lookup yields CDR1 SGHNT and CDR2 YENEEA. V lost 2 bases to trimming and J lost 2 bases; unmatched junction nucleotides: 4. The CDR3 sequence is 15 residues long.

This rearrangement joins TRBV5-6 to TRBJ2-3; D uncertain. The CDR3 consists of 15 residues. Germline lookup yields CDR1 SGHDT and CDR2 YYEEEE. V lost 2 bases, J lost 4 bases, and 14 bases lay in between. CDR3 sequence: CASSFYSNVPDTQYF. The CDR3 region has the DNA TGTGCCAGCAGCTTCTACAGCAATGTCCCAGATACGCAGTATTTT.

This clone was seen only a few times. This chain links TRBV14 with TRBJ2-7; D perhaps matches TRBD2 (5 bases). The CDR3 loop spans 13 amino acids. The germline gives CDR1 SGHDN, CDR2 FVKESK. Trimming removed 7 bases at V and 0 bases at J, with 10 bases between. DNA of the CDR3: TGTGCCAGCACAGACGGGGACTCCTACGAGCAGTACTTC. This codes for CASTDGDSYEQYF.

CDR3 sequence reads: CASSPSASGGNNEQFF. CDR3 DNA: TGTGCCAGCAGTCCCTCGGCTAGCGGGGGGAACAATGAGCAGTTCTTC. The chain links TRBV6-2 or TRBV6-3 to TRBJ2-1, with TRBD2 matching over 11 bases. V shed 5 bases, J shed 5 bases, and the junction held 8 bases outside the gene matches. Germline values: CDR1 MNHEY, CDR2 SVGEGT. This CDR3 region has 16 residues.

The chain links TRBV5-4 to TRBJ2-3; 13 positions agree with TRBD2. CDR3 length: 17 amino acids. Germline V gene sequence: CDR1 SGHNT, CDR2 YYREEE (reference sequence). J lost 3 bases, V lost 1 base, and 5 bases had no gene match. This CDR3 is CASSLLLAGGVTDTQYF. The CDR3 coding sequence is TGTGCCAGCAGCTTGTTACTAGCGGGGGGGGTGACAGATACGCAGTATTTT.

The chain employs TRBV5-1 and TRBJ1-1; no reliable D call. Per germline, CDR1 SGHRS and CDR2 YFSETQ. This CDR3 has 13 residues. V was shortened by 0 bases and J by 8 bases, with 11 bases between the two germline ends. CDR3 coding DNA: TGCGCCAGCAGCTTGGCAGGCGACCTCGAAGCTTTCTTT. Encoded protein: CASSLAGDLEAFF.

J is TRBJ2-3 and V is TRBV5-6, with D unresolved. This CDR3 has 15 residues. CDR1 and CDR2 from the germline V gene are SGHDT and YYEEEE. The V end was cut by 2 bases, the J end by 2 bases, with 12 bases between. CDR3 sequence reads: CASSLARLPTDTQYF. CDR3 in DNA: TGTGCCAGCAGCTTAGCTCGTCTACCCACAGATACGCAGTATTTT. The variable domain in full, with the rest retrieved from reference TRBV5-6 and TRBJ2-3, is DAGVTQSPTHLIKTRGQQVTLRCSPKSGHDTVSWYQQALGQGPQFIFQYYEEEERQRGNFPDRFSGHQFPNYSSELNVNALLLGDSALYLCASSLARLPTDTQYFGPGTRLTVL.

V and J are TRBV5-4 and TRBJ2-5, with 7 bases identical to TRBD1. CDR1 is SGHNT, CDR2 YYREEE, per germline (reference sequence). This CDR3 has 15 amino acids. V trimming: 0 bases; J trimming: 2 bases; junction bases outside the gene matches: 4. The DNA for the CDR3 is TGTGCCAGCAGCTTGGAACGACAGGGACAAGAGACCCAGTACTTC. Translated: CASSLERQGQETQYF. Combining the CDR3 with reference TRBV5-4 and TRBJ2-5 gives the whole variable domain ETGVTQSPTHLIKTRGQQVTLRCSSQSGHNTVSWYQQALGQGPQFIFQYYREEENGRGNFPPRFSGLQFPNYSSELNVNALELDDSALYLCASSLERQGQETQYFGPGTRLLVL.

The chain joins TRBV6-1 to TRBJ1-5, with D unclear. This CDR3 comprises 14 residues. Trimming left V 3 bases short and J 2 bases short, with 8 bases between. The germline gives CDR1 MNHNS, CDR2 SASEGT. The CDR3 spells CASSDSSGNQPQHF. The CDR3 bases are TGTGCCAGCAGTGATTCCAGTGGCAATCAGCCCCAGCATTTT.

This chain joins TRBV5-4 and TRBJ1-2, with 11 bases lining up with TRBD1. CDR3 length equals 16 residues. Germline loops: CDR1 SGHNT, CDR2 YYREEE (reference sequence). V lost 0 bases and J lost 7; bases outside the gene matches: 8. DNA for the CDR3: TGTGCCAGCAGCTTGGAAGGGACAGGGGGTCGAGGTGGCTACACCTTC. Protein: CASSLEGTGGRGGYTF.

The gene calls are TRBV29-1 and TRBJ2-6, with 7 bases lining up with TRBD1. CDR1 is SQVTM, CDR2 ANQGSEA, per germline. The V gene end was trimmed by 6 bases and the J gene end by 1 base; junction bases not matched to a gene: 3. The CDR3 sequence is 14 residues long. Here the CDR3 reads CSVGTESGANVLTF. The CDR3, as DNA: TGCAGCGTGGGGACAGAATCTGGGGCCAACGTCCTGACTTTC.

The genes are TRBV5-1 and TRBJ2-5; maybe TRBD2 (6 bases). Germline lookup yields CDR1 SGHRS and CDR2 YFSETQ. This CDR3 region has 13 residues. The ends were cut back, 3 bases at V and 2 bases at J, with 8 bases in the middle. CDR3: CASSYGGQETQYF. In DNA form, the CDR3 reads TGCGCCAGCAGCTACGGGGGTCAAGAGACCCAGTACTTC.

For the CDR3, the DNA is TGTGCCTGGAGCTGGCCCGGACAGGGGAACACTGAAGCTTTCTTT. Residues: CAWSWPGQGNTEAFF. The chain carries TRBV30 and TRBJ1-1, with 8 positions matching TRBD1. CDR3 length equals 15 residues. The V segment lost 3 bases and the J segment 1 base; nucleotides outside the gene matches: 7. Per germline, CDR1 GTSNPN and CDR2 SVGIG (reference sequence).

The genes are TRBV2 and TRBJ1-6; 7 bases fit TRBD1. This CDR3 has 16 residues. Germline CDR1 is SNHLY and CDR2 is FYNNEI. V lost 1 base and J lost 5; bases outside the gene matches: 5. The DNA of the CDR3 is TGTGCCAGCAGTGAAGACAGGGGCAAGAATAATTCACCCCTCCACTTT. Protein product: CASSEDRGKNNSPLHF. Full variable domain (missing parts from reference TRBV2 and TRBJ1-6): EPEVTQTPSHQVTQMGQEVILRCVPISNHLYFYWYRQILGQKVEFLVSFYNNEISEKSEIFDDQFSVERPDGSNFTLKIRSTKLEDSAMYFCASSEDRGKNNSPLHFGNGTRLTVT.

This chain uses TRBV14 with TRBJ1-2, with 10 bases aligning to TRBD1. The CDR3 spans 15 residues. Germline V gene data show CDR1 as SGHDN and CDR2 as FVKESK. V was clipped by 0 bases and J by 6 bases; unmatched bases: 4. CDR3 loop: CASSQDRTGGHGYTF. Written as DNA, the CDR3 is TGTGCCAGCAGCCAAGATAGGACAGGGGGTCATGGCTACACCTTC.

The gene calls are TRBV7-3 and TRBJ2-1; 13 nucleotides align to TRBD2. The CDR3 consists of 15 residues. Germline assignment: CDR1 SGHTA and CDR2 FQGTGA. Trimming at V came to 4 bases and at J to 8 bases, leaving 5 bases not matched to a gene. This chain's CDR3 is CASSYTSGGAYEQFF. DNA of the CDR3: TGTGCCAGCAGCTACACTAGCGGGGGGGCGTATGAGCAGTTCTTC.

This sequence joins TRBV11-2 and TRBJ1-1, with 8 bases aligning to TRBD1. CDR3 size: 15 residues. CDR1 is SGHAT, CDR2 FQNNGV, per germline. The V and J ends lost 4 bases and 1 base, in that order; junction bases with no gene match: 5. CDR3 coding DNA: TGTGCCAGCAGCTGGGGGACAGGTGGGAACACTGAAGCTTTCTTT. This encodes CASSWGTGGNTEAFF.

This clone was seen more than once but under ten times. The J gene is TRBJ1-2, the V gene TRBV3-1 (or the pseudogene TRBV3-2); 10 nucleotides match TRBD1. V shed 1 base, J shed 7 bases, and the junction held 9 bases outside the gene matches. In germline, CDR1 is LGHDT, CDR2 YNNKEL (reference sequence). The CDR3 length is 16 residues. The CDR3 coding sequence is TGTGCCAGCAGCCAAGGTTTCGGACAGGGGGTTGGTGGCTACACCTTC. As protein: CASSQGFGQGVGGYTF.

Only one count was recorded for this clone. This chain uses TRBV5-4 with TRBJ2-5, with D perhaps matching TRBD1 (5 bases). Germline lookup yields CDR1 SGHNT and CDR2 YYREEE (reference sequence). This CDR3 comprises 17 residues. V was cut by 0 bases and J by 4 bases, with 19 bases left in between. This CDR3 is CASSLDEPLTDRETQYF. DNA for the CDR3: TGTGCCAGCAGCTTGGACGAACCGTTGACAGATAGAGAGACCCAGTACTTC.

The gene calls are TRBV4-1 and TRBJ2-3, with TRBD2 matching 8 bases. This CDR3 contains 17 residues. CDR1 is MGHRA and CDR2 is YSYEKL in the germline V gene. The ends lost 4 bases at V and 1 base at J; junction bases unmatched: 10. The CDR3 here is CASSRAPPGGGTDTQYF. The CDR3 DNA sequence: TGCGCCAGCAGCCGGGCTCCTCCGGGGGGGGGCACAGATACGCAGTATTTT.

This chain links TRBV6-5 with TRBJ1-2; D might be TRBD1 (5 bases). Germline loops: CDR1 MNHEY, CDR2 SVGAGI. V was trimmed by 7 bases and J by 1 base, leaving 13 bases between them. The CDR3 covers 14 residues. The CDR3 loop reads CASNTGWNNYGYTF. In DNA form, the CDR3 reads TGTGCCAGCAATACAGGTTGGAATAACTATGGCTACACCTTC.

The V and J genes are TRBV19 and TRBJ1-2, with 7 bases identical to TRBD1. The CDR3 sequence is 15 residues long. Trimming cost V 4 bases and J 4 bases; bases outside gene matches: 9. Germline V gene sequence: CDR1 LNHDA, CDR2 SQIVND (reference sequence). CDR3: CASSTRTGKSYGYTF. The CDR3 DNA is TGTGCCAGTAGTACCCGGACAGGTAAATCCTATGGCTACACCTTC.

The J gene is TRBJ2-3, the V gene TRBV27; 7 nucleotides match TRBD1. The CDR3 extends over 15 amino acids. Germline V gene data show CDR1 as MNHEY and CDR2 as SMNVEV (reference sequence). The V gene end was trimmed by 5 bases and the J gene end by 0 bases; junction bases not matched to a gene: 5. This chain's CDR3 is CASSPGQYSTDTQYF. CDR3 DNA: TGTGCCAGCAGTCCGGGACAGTATAGCACAGATACGCAGTATTTT.

The chain couples TRBV11-2 to TRBJ2-3; 9 nucleotides match TRBD2. The CDR3 has 14 residues. V lost 5 bases to trimming and J lost 4 bases; unmatched junction nucleotides: 4. CDR1 is SGHAT and CDR2 is FQNNGV in the germline V gene. DNA of the CDR3: TGTGCCAGCAGCCTCCAGCGGGGGGCAGATACGCAGTATTTT. Its protein is CASSLQRGADTQYF.

The chain has TRBV19 and TRBJ1-5; 10 bases fit TRBD1. The CDR3 runs 17 residues. The J segment lost 6 bases and the V segment lost 3 bases, leaving 11 bases of the junction unmatched. Germline lookup yields CDR1 LNHDA and CDR2 SQIVND (reference sequence). CDR3 amino acids: CASSIRQGAIGIQPQHF. The CDR3 coding sequence is TGTGCCAGTAGTATCCGACAGGGGGCTATAGGGATTCAGCCCCAGCATTTT.

V gene TRBV2 combines with J gene TRBJ2-7; D is perhaps TRBD2 (5 bases). The CDR3 sequence is 14 residues long. Trimming took off 4 bases at V and 7 bases at J, with 17 bases between the two ends. The germline gives CDR1 SNHLY, CDR2 FYNNEI. In DNA form, the CDR3 reads TGTGCCAGCAGTGTGTCTCGGTCCGGGGTTGAGCAGTACGTC. Protein: CASSVSRSGVEQYV.

The V gene is TRBV5-1, the J gene TRBJ1-1; unclear D gene. Germline values: CDR1 SGHRS, CDR2 YFSETQ. V was trimmed by 6 bases and J by 1 base, leaving 10 bases between them. The CDR3 extends over 13 amino acids. Here the CDR3 DNA reads TGCGCCAGCAATGCGGAGGGGAACACTGAAGCTTTCTTT. This codes for CASNAEGNTEAFF. The whole variable domain, remainder taken from reference TRBV5-1 and TRBJ1-1, is KAGVTQTPRYLIKTRGQQVTLSCSPISGHRSVSWYQQTPGQGLQFLFEYFSETQRNKGNFPGRFSGRQFSNSRSEMNVSTLELGDSALYLCASNAEGNTEAFFGQGTRLTVV.

V is TRBV5-4 and J is TRBJ1-2; D is perhaps TRBD1 (6 bases). Germline V gene lookup returns CDR1 SGHNT and CDR2 YYREEE (reference sequence). The CDR3 runs to 16 residues. V gave up 0 bases and J gave up 2 bases, with 14 bases separating them. CDR3 loop: CASSLGLGAVNYGYTF. The CDR3, as DNA: TGTGCCAGCAGCTTGGGATTGGGGGCAGTCAACTATGGCTACACCTTC.